The text below deals with one T cell receptor beta chain. Which antigen it targets is not known. One end of the junction varies from germline; a read error may be responsible. Reading from cysteine to phenylalanine, the CDR3 counts 13 amino acids. Only CDR3 DNA remains: 39 bases, in frame from the first base. Looking up the germline V gene (reference sequence) yields CDR1 DFQATT and CDR2 SNEGSKA. This specimen belongs to a study of tumor and adjacent non-tumor tissue in lung cancer (dated by TCRdb to 2016 to 2019). About the full investigation: Patients with adenocarcinoma (approximately 13), squamous cell carcinoma (2) and small cell lung cancer (1) were included in the cohort. A few dozen paired specimens, one tumor and one normal lung sample per patient, were profiled by TCRbeta CDR3 sequencing. The roughly 15 patients were aged 31 to 76 years, included about 10 men and 5 women, and had TNM stage I to III disease. Using bulk TCRbeta repertoires from some 15 lung cancer patients, the study set lung tumor tissue side by side with matched distant non-tumor lung tissue. A total of fewer than 150 million productive TCRbeta reads were generated by sequencing, corresponding to an average of roughly 4.1 million reads per sample. On the study overall, not on this receptor specifically: Because peripheral blood was not sequenced, blood TCRbeta repertoires in the lung cancer patients of the study were not examined. Only about 15 patients were in the cohort, and the authors stated that larger samples and more detailed clinical data are needed. The methods do not name the sequencing platform or mention unique molecular identifiers. The top 100 clones accounted for a significantly larger cumulative portion of the repertoire in normal lung than in tumor tissue. Tumor tissue showed significantly greater TCR diversity (inverse Simpson) than normal lung tissue (about 400 vs 180, P = 0.0075, Mann-Whitney U test). TCR diversity was significantly higher in younger patients, and higher tumor TCR diversity was associated with shorter overall and disease-free survival.

To prepare the library, multiplex PCR was applied. Instrument on record: Illumina HiSeq 2500. TCRbeta libraries were built by three rounds of nested PCR using primers (Table S4), following protocols modified from ARM-PCR. Before sequencing, PCR products of 200-500 bp were cut from the gel and purified using the QIAquick gel extraction kit. The original pipeline was this. Trimmomatic was used to clean the reads, FLASH was used to merge the reads into complete CDR3 sequences, and MiTCR was used to assign the reads to V(D)J germline segments. Clonal diversity was calculated as the inverse Simpson's index using VDJtools. In-frame sequences lacking a premature stop codon were counted as productive reads. The public sequencing data were trimmed at Q25 with fastp and processed into clonotypes with MiXCR by TCRdb, which kept only in-frame beta chains. CDR3 protein duplicates are merged, each entry listing the most common genes and DNA. These V and J calls rely on TCRdb rather than the paper's analysis. This sample has approximately 100,000 distinct CDR3 sequences in its table, and around three fifths of those were observed once. The ten top clones hold less than 20% of the sample.

RNA was extracted from bulk unsorted tissue and checked for quality with a NanoDrop ND-1000 and an Agilent 2100. For the normal lung samples, distant non-tumor tissue was collected more than 3 cm away from the tumor edge. Newly diagnosed lung cancer patients without prior chemotherapy who had been admitted for thoracic surgery in China between August and November 2014 were enrolled as donors. The study excluded patients who had received radiotherapy or chemotherapy before or who had another cancer at the same time. Surgical tissue pieces of roughly 1-2.2 cm3 were preserved in RNAlater solution and were kept at -80 degrees C until use.

The chain is made from TRBV20-1 and TRBJ2-2; the D gene is perhaps TRBD2, on 5 matching bases. Sequencing was carried out using distant non-tumor lung tissue. The receptor was isolated from a young man with non-small cell lung cancer. The bases are TGCAGTGCTAGCGGTCAGTCGACCGGGGTGCTGTTATTT. This gives the protein CSASGQSTGVLLF.